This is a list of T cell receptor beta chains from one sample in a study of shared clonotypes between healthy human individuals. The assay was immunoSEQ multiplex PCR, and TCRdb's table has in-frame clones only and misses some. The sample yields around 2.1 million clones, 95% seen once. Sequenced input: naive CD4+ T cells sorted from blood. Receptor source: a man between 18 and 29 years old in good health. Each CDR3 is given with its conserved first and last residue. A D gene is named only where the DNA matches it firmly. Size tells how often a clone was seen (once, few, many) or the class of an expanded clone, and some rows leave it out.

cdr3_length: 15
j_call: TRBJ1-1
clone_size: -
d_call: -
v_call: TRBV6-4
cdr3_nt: TGTGCCAGCAGAGGTCCCAGGGGATGGAGCACTGAAGCTTTCTTT
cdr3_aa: CASRGPRGWSTEAFF

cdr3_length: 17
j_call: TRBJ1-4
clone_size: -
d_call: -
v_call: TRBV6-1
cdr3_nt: TGTGCCAGCAGTGAAGGGTTTGGGGGACTCATTAATGAAAAACTGTTTTTT
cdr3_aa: CASSEGFGGLINEKLFF

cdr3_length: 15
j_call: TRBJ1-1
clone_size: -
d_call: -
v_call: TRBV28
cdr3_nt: TGTGCCAGCAGTCCCTTGGGGAGGTCGAACACTGAAGCTTTCTTT
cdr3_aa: CASSPLGRSNTEAFF

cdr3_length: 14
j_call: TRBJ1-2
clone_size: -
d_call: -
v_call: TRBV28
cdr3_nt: TGTGCCAGCAGTTTATTCGCGACTAACTATGGCTACACCTTC
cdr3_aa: CASSLFATNYGYTF

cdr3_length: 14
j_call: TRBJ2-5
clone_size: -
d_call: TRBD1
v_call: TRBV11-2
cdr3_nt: TGTGCCAGCAGCCTACAGGGGGCTGGGGTGGCCCAGTACTTC
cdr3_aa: CASSLQGAGVAQYF

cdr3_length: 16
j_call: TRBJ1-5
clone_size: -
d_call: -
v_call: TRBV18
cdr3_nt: TGTGCCAGCTCACCCACGGACGGTCGTAGCAATCAGCCCCAGCATTTT
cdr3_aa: CASSPTDGRSNQPQHF

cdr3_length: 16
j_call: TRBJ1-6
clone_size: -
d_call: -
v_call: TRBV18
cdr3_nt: TGTGCCAGCTCACCACCGAAGGGACGGGGGAATTCACCCCTCCACTTT
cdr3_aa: CASSPPKGRGNSPLHF

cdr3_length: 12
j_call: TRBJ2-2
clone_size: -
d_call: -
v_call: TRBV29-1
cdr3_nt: TGCAGCGTTGAAGTGATGACCGGGCAGCTGTTTTTT
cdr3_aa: CSVEVMTGQLFF

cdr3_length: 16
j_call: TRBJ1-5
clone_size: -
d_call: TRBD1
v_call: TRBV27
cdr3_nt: TGTGCCAGCAGTAAGATGACAGGGAAAAGCAATCAGCCCCAGCATTTT
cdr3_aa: CASSKMTGKSNQPQHF

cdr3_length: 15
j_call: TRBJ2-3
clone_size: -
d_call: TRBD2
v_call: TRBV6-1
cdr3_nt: TGTGCCAGCAGGGGGACTAGCGGGGTCGCAGATACGCAGTATTTT
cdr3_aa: CASRGTSGVADTQYF

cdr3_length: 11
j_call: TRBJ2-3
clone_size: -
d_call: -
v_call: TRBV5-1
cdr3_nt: TGCGCCAGCAGCTCAACAGATACGCAGTATTTT
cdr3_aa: CASSSTDTQYF

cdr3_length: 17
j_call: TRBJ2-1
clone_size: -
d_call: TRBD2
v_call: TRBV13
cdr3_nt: TGTGCCAGCAGCTTAGAAGGGTTCGGCGGGGGGAAGGATGAGCAGTTCTTC
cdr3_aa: CASSLEGFGGGKDEQFF

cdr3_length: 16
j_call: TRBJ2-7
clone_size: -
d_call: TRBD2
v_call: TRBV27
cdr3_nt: TGTGCCAGCAGTTTTAAACCGGGGGGAACCGCCTACGAGCAGTACTTC
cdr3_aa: CASSFKPGGTAYEQYF

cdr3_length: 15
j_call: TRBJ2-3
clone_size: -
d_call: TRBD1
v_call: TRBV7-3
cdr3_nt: TGTGCCAGCAGCTTAGTGGGACAGGGTGCCATTACGCAGTATTTT
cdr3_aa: CASSLVGQGAITQYF

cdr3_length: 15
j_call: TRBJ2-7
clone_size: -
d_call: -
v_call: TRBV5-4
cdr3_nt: TGTGCCAGCAGTTCCGGGACAACTAAGGGTTACGAGCAGTACTTC
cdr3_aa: CASSSGTTKGYEQYF

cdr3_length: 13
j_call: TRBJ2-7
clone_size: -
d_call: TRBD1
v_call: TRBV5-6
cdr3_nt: TGTGCCAGCAGCGTGACAGGGGGCTACGAGCAGTACTTC
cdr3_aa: CASSVTGGYEQYF

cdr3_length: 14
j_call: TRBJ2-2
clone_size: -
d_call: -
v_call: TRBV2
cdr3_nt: TGTGCCAGCAGGGCAGAGATGAACACCGGGGAGCTGTTTTTT
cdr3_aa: CASRAEMNTGELFF

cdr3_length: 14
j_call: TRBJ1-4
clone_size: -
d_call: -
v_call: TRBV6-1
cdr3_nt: TGTGCCAGCAGTGTTTGGGACGGTAATGAAAAACTGTTTTTT
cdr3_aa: CASSVWDGNEKLFF

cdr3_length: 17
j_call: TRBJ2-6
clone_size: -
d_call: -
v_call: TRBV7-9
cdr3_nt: TGTGCCAGCACCTCGACAGGTGGGCCTTCTGGGGCCAACGTCCTGACTTTC
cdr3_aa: CASTSTGGPSGANVLTF

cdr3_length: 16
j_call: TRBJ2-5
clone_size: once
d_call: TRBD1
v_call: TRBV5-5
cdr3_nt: TGTGCCAGCAGCTGGTCCCTACAGGGGGGCCAAGAGACCCAGTACTTC
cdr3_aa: CASSWSLQGGQETQYF

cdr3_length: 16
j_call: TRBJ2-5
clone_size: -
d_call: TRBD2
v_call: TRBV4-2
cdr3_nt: TGTGCCAGCAGCCCCGGACTAGCGGGGGACCAAGAGACCCAGTACTTC
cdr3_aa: CASSPGLAGDQETQYF

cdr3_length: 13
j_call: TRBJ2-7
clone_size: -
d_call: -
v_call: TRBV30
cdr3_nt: TGTGCCTGGAGTGGGGGGCTCACCTACGAGCAGTACTTC
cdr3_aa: CAWSGGLTYEQYF

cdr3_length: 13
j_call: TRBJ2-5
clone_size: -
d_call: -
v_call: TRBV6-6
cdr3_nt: TGTGCCAGCAGTTCCTTAGTGGTAGAGACCCAGTACTTC
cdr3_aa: CASSSLVVETQYF

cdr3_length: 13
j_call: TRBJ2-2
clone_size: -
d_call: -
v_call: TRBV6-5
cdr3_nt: TGTGCCAGCAGTTCCTTCAGCGCCGGGGAGCTGTTTTTT
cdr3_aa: CASSSFSAGELFF

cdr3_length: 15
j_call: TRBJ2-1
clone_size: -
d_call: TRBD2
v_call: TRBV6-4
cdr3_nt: TGTGCCAGCAGTGACTATGCGGGGGGGAACAATGAGCAGTTCTTC
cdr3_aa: CASSDYAGGNNEQFF

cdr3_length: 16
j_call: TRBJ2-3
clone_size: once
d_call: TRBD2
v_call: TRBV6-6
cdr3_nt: TGTGCCAGCAGTTACGAGTCTAGCGGAGTCACAGATACGCAGTATTTT
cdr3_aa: CASSYESSGVTDTQYF

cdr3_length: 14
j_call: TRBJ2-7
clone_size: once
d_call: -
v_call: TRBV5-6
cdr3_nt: TGTGCCAGCAGCTTGGGGCTAGCAACCTACGAGCAGTACTTC
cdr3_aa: CASSLGLATYEQYF

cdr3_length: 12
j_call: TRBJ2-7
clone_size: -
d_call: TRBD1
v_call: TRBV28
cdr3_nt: TGTGCCAGCAGTCGACAGGGAAACGAGCAGTACTTC
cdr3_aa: CASSRQGNEQYF

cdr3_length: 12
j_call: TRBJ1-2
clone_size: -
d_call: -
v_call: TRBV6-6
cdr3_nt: TGTGCCAGTGCAACCCTAACCTATGGCTACACCTTC
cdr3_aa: CASATLTYGYTF

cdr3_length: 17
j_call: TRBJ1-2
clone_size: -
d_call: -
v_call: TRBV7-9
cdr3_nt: TGTGCCAGCAGCTACGGAGCAGTAAACGTTGCCTTCTATGGCTACACCTTC
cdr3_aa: CASSYGAVNVAFYGYTF

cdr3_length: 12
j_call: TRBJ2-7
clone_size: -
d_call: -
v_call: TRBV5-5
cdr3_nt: TGTGCCAGCAGCCGCGACCTCTACGAGCAGTACTTC
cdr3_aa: CASSRDLYEQYF

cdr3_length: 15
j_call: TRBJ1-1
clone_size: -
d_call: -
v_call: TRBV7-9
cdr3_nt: TGTGCCAGCAGCTTACTGGACAGACTGAACACTGAAGCTTTCTTT
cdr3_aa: CASSLLDRLNTEAFF

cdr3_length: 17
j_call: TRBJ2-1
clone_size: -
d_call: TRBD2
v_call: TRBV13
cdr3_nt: TGTGCCAGCAGCCCCCTCGTATGGACTAGCGGGGGCAATGAGCAGTTCTTC
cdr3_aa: CASSPLVWTSGGNEQFF

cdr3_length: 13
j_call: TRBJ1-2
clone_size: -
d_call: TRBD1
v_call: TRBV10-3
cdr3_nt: TGTGCCATCAGTGGACAGGGGGAGTATGGCTACACCTTC
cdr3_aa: CAISGQGEYGYTF

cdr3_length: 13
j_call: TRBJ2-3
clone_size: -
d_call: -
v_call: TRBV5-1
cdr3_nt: TGCGCCAGTGGACAGAGTAGCACAGATACGCAGTATTTT
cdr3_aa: CASGQSSTDTQYF

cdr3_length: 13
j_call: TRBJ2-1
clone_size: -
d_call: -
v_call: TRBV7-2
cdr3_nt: TGTGCCAGCAGACTGGCTTCCTACAATGAGCAGTTCTTC
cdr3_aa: CASRLASYNEQFF

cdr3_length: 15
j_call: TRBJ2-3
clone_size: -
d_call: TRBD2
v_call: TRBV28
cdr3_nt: TGTGCCAGCACCCCCGGGACTATCCGCACAGATACGCAGTATTTT
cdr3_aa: CASTPGTIRTDTQYF

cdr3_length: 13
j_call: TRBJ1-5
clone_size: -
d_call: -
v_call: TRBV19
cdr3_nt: TGTGCCAGTAGTATGGACGGCCTTTTGACCCAGCATTTT
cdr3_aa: CASSMDGLLTQHF

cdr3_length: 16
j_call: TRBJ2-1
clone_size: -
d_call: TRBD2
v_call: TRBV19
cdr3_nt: TGTGCCAGTAGTTGGACTAGCGGGGGGGAATACAATGAGCAGTTCTTC
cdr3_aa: CASSWTSGGEYNEQFF

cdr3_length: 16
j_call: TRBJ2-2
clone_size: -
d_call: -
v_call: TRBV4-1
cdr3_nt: TGCGCCAGCAGCCTCAGGGACCTTGCGAACACCGGGGAGCTGTTTTTT
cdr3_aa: CASSLRDLANTGELFF

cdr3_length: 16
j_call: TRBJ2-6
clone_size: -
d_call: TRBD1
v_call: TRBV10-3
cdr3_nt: TGTGCCATCGGGGGACAGGGACCCTCTGGGGCCAACGTCCTGACTTTC
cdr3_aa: CAIGGQGPSGANVLTF

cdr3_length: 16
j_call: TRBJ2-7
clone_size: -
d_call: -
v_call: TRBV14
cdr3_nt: TGTGCCAGCAGCCCGGAAAGGACGAGGGCCTCCTACGAGCAGTACTTC
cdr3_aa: CASSPERTRASYEQYF

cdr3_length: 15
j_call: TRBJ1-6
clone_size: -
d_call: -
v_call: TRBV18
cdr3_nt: TGTGCCAGCTCGCTATTACAGGACGTCGGGTCACCCCTCCACTTT
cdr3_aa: CASSLLQDVGSPLHF

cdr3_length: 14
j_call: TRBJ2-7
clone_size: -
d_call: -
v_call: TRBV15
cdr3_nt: TGTGCCACCAGCAGGAGGACGGTTGCCTACGAGCAGTACTTC
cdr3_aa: CATSRRTVAYEQYF